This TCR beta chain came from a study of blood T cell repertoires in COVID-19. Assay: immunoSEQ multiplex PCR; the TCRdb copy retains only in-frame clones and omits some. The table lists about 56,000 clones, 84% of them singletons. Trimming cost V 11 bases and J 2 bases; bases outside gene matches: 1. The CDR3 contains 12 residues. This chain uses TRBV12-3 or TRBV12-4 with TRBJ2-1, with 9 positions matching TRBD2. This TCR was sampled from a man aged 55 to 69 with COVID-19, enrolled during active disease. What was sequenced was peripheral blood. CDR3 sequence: CACGGAYNEQFF. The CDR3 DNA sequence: TGTGCCTGCGGGGGGGCCTACAATGAGCAGTTCTTC.